The 32 T cell receptor beta chains reported below all come from one sample, sequenced in a study of cytomegalovirus exposure and HLA in healthy donors. The PCR made use of 60 Vbeta and 13 Jbeta primers. Measured with immunoSEQ multiplex PCR; TCRdb has only the in-frame clones, and not every one. The repertoire holds fewer than 150,000 clones, with about 79% as singletons. The sequencing sample was made of PBMCs. The source of these receptors is a man aged 40-50 years in good health and CMV-seropositive.

This rearrangement joins TRBV19 to TRBJ1-5; D is undetermined. V was shortened by 8 bases and J by 3 bases, with 8 bases between the two germline ends. Germline V gives CDR1 LNHDA, CDR2 SQIVND (reference sequence). The CDR3 totals 12 residues. The CDR3: CASSVFNQPQHF. In DNA form, the CDR3 reads TGTGCCAGTTCGGTTTTCAATCAGCCCCAGCATTTT.

The V call is TRBV4-2, the J call TRBJ1-1, with D possibly TRBD1 on 5 matching bases. This CDR3 has 15 residues. The V gene lost 5 bases and the J gene lost 6 bases, with 19 bases spanning the gap. Germline CDR1 reads LGHNA; CDR2 reads YNFKEQ. In DNA, the CDR3 is TGTGCCAGCAGCTTGTTTCGGGGGATTAGAGCTGAAGCTTTCTTT. Its translation is CASSLFRGIRAEAFF.

This chain links TRBV5-1 with TRBJ1-1; D is ambiguous. V was pared by 4 bases and J by 2 bases, with 12 bases between. The CDR3 is made up of 14 amino acids. Germline V gene sequence: CDR1 SGHRS, CDR2 YFSETQ. The CDR3 is CASSPRSSNTEAFF. The CDR3 nucleotides read TGCGCCAGCAGCCCCAGGTCGTCCAACACTGAAGCTTTCTTT.

The rearrangement links TRBV28 to TRBJ1-5; D not certain. The CDR3 consists of 13 residues. Trimming left V 5 bases short and J 6 bases short, with 11 bases between. Germline CDR1 and CDR2: MDHEN and SYDVKM. CDR3 coding DNA: TGTGCCAGCAGTCCTCTCAACAGTCAGCCCCAGCATTTT. Protein sequence: CASSPLNSQPQHF.

In nucleotides, the CDR3 is TGTGCCAGCAGCTTACTGAGCGTCGAGACCCAGTACTTC. Encoded protein: CASSLLSVETQYF. The chain joins TRBV11-3 to TRBJ2-5; D is unresolved. Trimming shortened V by 2 bases and J by 5 bases, and 9 bases separated the two germline ends. The V gene's germline CDR1 is SGHNT and CDR2 YENEEA. This CDR3 region has 13 residues.

The chain has TRBV27 and TRBJ1-1, with D possibly being TRBD1 (5 bases). Germline loops: CDR1 MNHEY, CDR2 SMNVEV (reference sequence). Trimming pared 5 bases from V and 1 base from J, leaving 8 bases between. This CDR3 spans 13 amino acids. The CDR3 loop reads CASSIGQNTEAFF. CDR3 nucleotide sequence: TGTGCCAGCAGTATTGGACAGAACACTGAAGCTTTCTTT.

The chain combines TRBV27 with TRBJ2-4; TRBD1 matches 10 bases. The CDR3 contains 13 residues. Looked up from germline, CDR1 is MNHEY and CDR2 is SMNVEV (reference sequence). The V segment lost 3 bases and the J segment 13 bases; nucleotides outside the gene matches: 6. In DNA, the CDR3 is TGTGCCAGCAGTTTCGGGACAGGGGCTTTCCAGTACTTC. It specifies CASSFGTGAFQYF.

J is TRBJ1-5 and V is TRBV11-2, with no clear D. V shed 5 bases and J shed 6 bases, with 11 bases lying between them. The CDR3 has 13 residues. Germline-derived CDR1 and CDR2 are SGHAT and FQNNGV. For the CDR3, the DNA is TGTGCCAGCAGCACAGTCCTGGGTCAGCCCCAGCATTTT. Its protein is CASSTVLGQPQHF.

The chain is built from TRBV19 and TRBJ2-1; 8 nucleotides line up with TRBD2. The CDR3 is 16 residues long. Germline lookup yields CDR1 LNHDA and CDR2 SQIVND (reference sequence). Trimming at V came to 5 bases and at J to 4 bases, leaving 10 bases not matched to a gene. The CDR3 DNA is TGTGCCAGTAGTGAAAGCGGGGGCGGACCATACAATGAGCAGTTCTTC. This sequence encodes CASSESGGGPYNEQFF.

This chain uses TRBV10-3 with TRBJ2-7; 9 bases map to TRBD2. Germline values: CDR1 ENHRY, CDR2 SYGVKD. The CDR3 is 16 amino acids. The V segment lost 3 bases and the J segment 4 bases; nucleotides outside the gene matches: 10. CDR3 nucleotides: TGTGCCATCAGTGATTCCCCAGCGGGGGGCCTATACGAGCAGTACTTC. Encoded protein: CAISDSPAGGLYEQYF.

The chain has TRBV5-3 and TRBJ1-5; 7 bases line up with TRBD1. TRBV5-3 is known as an ORF, though its function is uncertain. There are 14 residues in the CDR3. V lost 7 bases to trimming and J lost 6 bases; unmatched junction nucleotides: 10. This CDR3 is CARLRNRGRQPQHF. The CDR3 nucleotides read TGTGCCAGATTGAGGAACAGGGGTCGTCAGCCCCAGCATTTT.

The chain employs TRBV5-1 and TRBJ1-1; 7 bases map to TRBD1. The CDR3 runs 16 residues. J was trimmed by 1 base and V by 0 bases; bases with no gene match: 6. CDR1 is SGHRS and CDR2 is YFSETQ in the germline V gene. CDR3 region: CASSLAYRGPNTEAFF. CDR3 bases: TGCGCCAGCAGCTTGGCGTACAGGGGCCCGAACACTGAAGCTTTCTTT.

V usage is TRBV30 and J usage is TRBJ2-7, with TRBD1 as a possible D gene (6 bases). The CDR3 runs 12 residues. Germline CDR1 GTSNPN, CDR2 SVGIG (reference sequence). V lost 5 bases and J lost 1, with 9 bases in between. CDR3 loop: CAWGGSSYEQYF. CDR3 nucleotides: TGTGCCTGGGGGGGCAGTTCCTACGAGCAGTACTTC.

The CDR3 DNA is TGTGCCAGCAGCCCCCGACTTGAAAGCTCCTACGAGCAGTACTTC. This encodes CASSPRLESSYEQYF. The J gene is TRBJ2-7, the V gene TRBV11-2; no firm D call. CDR3 length equals 15 residues. V lost 5 bases to trimming and J lost 0 bases, with 14 bases between them. Germline CDR1 is SGHAT and CDR2 is FQNNGV.

This chain connects TRBV21-1 to TRBJ2-7; whether TRBD1, the table's D call, matches the DNA was not checked. TRBV21-1 is marked as a pseudogene. The CDR3 has 14 amino acids. The CDR3 sequence is CATSRDMHACEQYF. The DNA for the CDR3 is TGTGCCACCAGCAGGGACATGCACGCCTGCGAGCAGTACTTC.

The chain has TRBV5-5 and TRBJ1-6, with D possibly TRBD1 on 5 matching bases. The CDR3 has 18 residues. Trimming took 4 bases from V and 9 from J, leaving 26 bases between them. Germline V CDR1 and CDR2: SGHKS, YYEKEE (reference sequence). In DNA form, the CDR3 reads TGTGCCAGCAGCCTTGCCCGACCAAGGGGTGGATGGGGTTCACCCCTCCACTTT. As protein: CASSLARPRGGWGSPLHF.

The rearrangement joins TRBV7-2 to TRBJ1-2; the D is unclear. V lost 2 bases and J lost 2, with 3 bases in between. The germline CDR1 and CDR2 sequences are SGHTA and FQGNSA. The CDR3 consists of 12 residues. This chain's CDR3 is CASSLQNYGYTF. Written as DNA, the CDR3 is TGTGCCAGCAGCTTACAGAACTATGGCTACACCTTC.

The V gene is TRBV9, the J gene TRBJ2-7; no definite D call. Trimming removed 1 base at V and 3 bases at J, with 8 bases between. This CDR3 has 13 residues. Germline V gene data show CDR1 as SGDLS and CDR2 as YYNGEE. CDR3 residues: CASSVSPGYEQYF. The DNA of the CDR3 is TGTGCCAGCAGCGTATCGCCCGGCTACGAGCAGTACTTC.

This clone has more than one count but fewer than ten. This sequence joins TRBV6-5 and TRBJ1-2; 7 bases line up with TRBD1. Trimming cost V 5 bases and J 1 base; bases outside gene matches: 7. CDR1 is MNHEY and CDR2 is SVGAGI in the germline V gene. CDR3 length equals 15 residues. The CDR3 here is CASSGPGQNNYGYTF. The CDR3 DNA sequence: TGTGCCAGCAGTGGCCCGGGACAGAATAACTATGGCTACACCTTC.

In regard to this clone: The same CDR3 arises from other DNA sequences in this sample as well. The V and J genes are TRBV10-3 and TRBJ2-5; 12 nucleotides line up with TRBD2. The CDR3 sequence is 17 residues long. Germline CDR1 is ENHRY and CDR2 is SYGVKD. The trim removed 0 bases at V and 2 bases at J, leaving 4 bases unmatched. The CDR3 reads CAISESVTSGGQETQYF. In DNA form, the CDR3 reads TGTGCCATCAGTGAGTCCGTAACTAGCGGGGGGCAAGAGACCCAGTACTTC.

The chain is built from TRBV7-2 and TRBJ2-7, with 9 bases lining up with TRBD1. Trimming cost V 4 bases and J 4 bases; bases outside gene matches: 5. This CDR3 has 14 residues. The germline CDR1 and CDR2 sequences are SGHTA and FQGNSA. The CDR3 region has the DNA TGTGCCAGCAGCTCGGGACAGGGATGGTACGAGCAGTACTTC. It codes for CASSSGQGWYEQYF.

CDR3 amino acids: CASSYPGGKRGIQYF. Here the CDR3 DNA reads TGTGCCAGCAGTTACCCGGGGGGCAAACGAGGCATTCAGTACTTC. V gene TRBV6-6 combines with J gene TRBJ2-4, with D perhaps matching TRBD2 (7 bases). The CDR3 spans 15 residues. V lost 2 bases to trimming and J lost 9 bases, with 17 bases between them. The germline V gene encodes CDR1 MNHNY and CDR2 SVGAGI (reference sequence).

The genes are TRBV6-5 and TRBJ2-5; 11 bases line up with TRBD2. Near its end, the DNA agrees better with TRBJ2-7, so the J call may be wrong. Germline assignment: CDR1 MNHEY and CDR2 SVGAGI. The CDR3 covers 16 residues. CDR3 DNA: TGTGCCAGCAGTTACAGTAGCGGGAGGGCCGGATACGAGCAGTACTTC. This sequence encodes CASSYSSGRAGYEQYF.

The CDR3 nucleotides read TGTGCCAGCAGCCATTGGACTAGCGGAGAATACTACGAGCAGTACTTC. Its translation is CASSHWTSGEYYEQYF. V usage is TRBV13 and J usage is TRBJ2-7, with TRBD2 identical over 10 bases. Germline assignment: CDR1 PRHDT and CDR2 FYEKMQ (reference sequence). This CDR3 region has 16 residues. V was pared by 5 bases and J by 3 bases, with 10 bases of the junction left unmatched.

This clone has just a few counts. The chain is built from TRBV6-5 and TRBJ1-5, with TRBD1 identical over 7 bases. V was pared by 5 bases and J by 4 bases, with 5 bases of the junction left unmatched. CDR3 length equals 14 residues. Germline V gives CDR1 MNHEY, CDR2 SVGAGI. The CDR3 DNA follows: TGTGCCAGCAGTCAGGGACAGACGAATCAGCCCCAGCATTTT. Amino acids: CASSQGQTNQPQHF.

The rearrangement links TRBV9 to TRBJ2-7, with D possibly being TRBD1 (5 bases). The CDR3 length is 13 residues. In germline, CDR1 is SGDLS, CDR2 YYNGEE. V was shortened by 0 bases and J by 3 bases, with 7 bases between the two germline ends. CDR3 protein: CASSVEQGYEQYF. The CDR3 nucleotides are TGTGCCAGCAGCGTAGAGCAGGGCTACGAGCAGTACTTC.

This chain joins TRBV7-6 and TRBJ1-5; no reliable D call. The CDR3 covers 14 residues. The germline V and J ends were trimmed by 5 bases and 0 bases, with 8 bases remaining between them. From germline, CDR1 is SGHVS and CDR2 FNYEAQ. In DNA form, the CDR3 reads TGTGCCAGCAGCCGGTATACTAGCAATCAGCCCCAGCATTTT. Encoded protein: CASSRYTSNQPQHF.

This clone was counted between two and nine times. Written as DNA, the CDR3 is TGTGCCAGCAGCTTAGGCCCGCGGACAGGGGGTGAAAAACTGTTTTTT. The encoded protein is CASSLGPRTGGEKLFF. This sequence joins TRBV7-2 and TRBJ1-4; 10 nucleotides align to TRBD1. This CDR3 region has 16 residues. Trimming cost V 1 base and J 7 bases; bases outside gene matches: 6. Germline V gene sequence: CDR1 SGHTA, CDR2 FQGNSA.

The rearrangement uses TRBV6-1 and TRBJ1-2, with a possible D match to TRBD1 (6 bases). Looked up from germline, CDR1 is MNHNS and CDR2 is SASEGT. The CDR3 runs to 13 residues. Between the trimmed V and J ends, which lost 3 bases and 5 bases, there was a span of 10 bases. CDR3 loop: CASSDQGSYGYTF. CDR3 sequence (DNA): TGTGCCAGCAGTGACCAGGGGAGTTATGGCTACACCTTC.

This chain joins TRBV13 and TRBJ1-2; D is ambiguous. From germline, CDR1 is PRHDT and CDR2 FYEKMQ (reference sequence). Trimming removed 4 bases from V and 6 bases from J, with 15 bases in between. CDR3 length: 14 amino acids. CDR3 loop: CASSSDPRGNGYTF. CDR3 DNA: TGTGCCAGCAGCTCCGATCCTCGAGGCAATGGCTACACCTTC.

J is TRBJ2-1 and V is TRBV9; weak D call: TRBD1 (5 bases). V was clipped by 0 bases and J by 0 bases, with 13 bases between them. CDR1 is SGDLS and CDR2 is YYNGEE in the germline V gene. The CDR3 sequence is 17 residues long. CDR3 residues: CASSVDPQGGSYNEQFF. CDR3 nucleotides: TGTGCCAGCAGCGTAGATCCTCAGGGTGGCTCCTACAATGAGCAGTTCTTC.

The chain has TRBV12-5 and TRBJ2-1; the D is unclear. This CDR3 has 11 amino acids. Trimming removed 7 bases from V and 3 bases from J, with 4 bases in between. Germline CDR1 is LGHNT and CDR2 is FRNRAP. The CDR3 region is CASAIYNEQFF. The CDR3 DNA reads as TGTGCTAGTGCCATCTACAATGAGCAGTTCTTC.